What follows are 25 T cell receptor beta chains derived from one specimen sequenced in a study of T cells in Graves' hyperthyroidism and ophthalmopathy. Amplified TCR beta CDR3 regions derived from RNA transcripts. First-round RT-PCR with HTBI primers amplified the TCR CDR3 region. MiXCR, applied by TCRdb to the multiplex PCR reads, yields one record per CDR3 protein. The repertoire holds about 620,000 distinct CDR3 sequences, with 15% to 20% as singletons. Sequencing was performed on blood. These receptors were taken from a woman aged 25-40 years with Graves' hyperthyroidism.

This clonotype was seen repeatedly, ten times or more. The rearrangement uses TRBV2 and TRBJ2-1, with a tentative D call TRBD1 (6 bases). Germline V gene data show CDR1 as SNHLY and CDR2 as FYNNEI. This CDR3 has 13 amino acids. V was shortened by 7 bases and J by 0 bases, with 7 bases between the two germline ends. CDR3 in amino acids: CASTDSSYNEQFF. For the CDR3, the DNA is TGTGCCAGCACGGACAGCTCCTACAATGAGCAGTTCTTC.

A few counts support this clonotype. This chain joins TRBV27 and TRBJ2-7; 8 bases match TRBD2. V lost 4 bases and J lost 3; bases outside the gene matches: 8. The CDR3 length is 15 residues. In germline, CDR1 is MNHEY, CDR2 SMNVEV (reference sequence). This chain's CDR3 is CASSSALAGNYEQYF. The CDR3 DNA sequence: TGTGCCAGCAGTTCCGCTTTAGCGGGGAACTACGAGCAGTACTTC.

This clonotype occurred many times. The chain employs TRBV28 and TRBJ2-5, with TRBD2 as a possible D gene (7 bases). CDR3 length: 17 residues. In germline, CDR1 is MDHEN, CDR2 SYDVKM. V gave up 1 base and J gave up 2 bases, with 17 bases separating them. CDR3 bases: TGTGCCAGCAGTTTATTGGGGGCCGGACTAGAACAAGAGACCCAGTACTTC. The encoded protein is CASSLLGAGLEQETQYF.

This clonotype came up many times. V and J are TRBV7-3 and TRBJ2-1; 7 positions match TRBD2. Trimming at V came to 3 bases and at J to 1 base, leaving 3 bases not matched to a gene. Per germline, CDR1 SGHTA and CDR2 FQGTGA. The CDR3 loop spans 15 amino acids. As DNA, the CDR3 is TGTGCCAGCAGCTTGGGACTAAAATCCTACAATGAGCAGTTCTTC. Its protein is CASSLGLKSYNEQFF.

This clonotype was seen once. A much more abundant neighbour one base away suggests this may be a read error. J is TRBJ2-5 and V is TRBV12-3 or TRBV12-4; D is ambiguous. The CDR3 extends over 13 amino acids. This CDR3 is CTSSLNVQETQYF. In DNA form, the CDR3 reads TGTACCAGCAGTTTAAACGTTCAAGAGACCCAGTACTTC.

This clonotype has a handful of counts. The V call is TRBV5-1, the J call TRBJ2-7, with 11 bases lining up with TRBD2. The ends lost 3 bases at V and 2 bases at J; junction bases unmatched: 19. CDR1 is SGHRS and CDR2 is YFSETQ in the germline V gene. This CDR3 has 20 amino acids. Here the CDR3 reads CASSSRTPGTSGEVTYEQYF. CDR3 coding DNA: TGCGCCAGCAGCTCGAGAACCCCCGGGACTAGCGGAGAGGTGACCTACGAGCAGTACTTC.

V is TRBV4-1 and J is TRBJ2-1; 10 nucleotides agree with TRBD2. In germline, CDR1 is MGHRA, CDR2 YSYEKL. This CDR3 comprises 15 residues. V was clipped by 1 base and J by 9 bases; unmatched bases: 6. In DNA form, the CDR3 reads TGCGCCAGCAGCCAAGGTACTAGCGGGATTCTTGAGCAGTTCTTC. It yields the protein CASSQGTSGILEQFF.

This clonotype was observed many times. This CDR3 is CASSQPGLAGYEQYF. In nucleotides, the CDR3 is TGTGCCAGCAGCCAACCGGGACTAGCGGGCTACGAGCAGTACTTC. V usage is TRBV3-1 and J usage is TRBJ2-7, with TRBD2 matching over 12 bases. Trimming at V came to 2 bases and at J to 3 bases, leaving 2 bases not matched to a gene. The CDR3 is 15 amino acids. Germline V gives CDR1 LGHDT, CDR2 YNNKEL (reference sequence).

Many counts were recorded for this clonotype. This chain uses TRBV15 with TRBJ2-3; TRBD2 matches 10 bases. In germline, CDR1 is LNHNV, CDR2 YYDKDF (reference sequence). This CDR3 has 16 residues. V lost 1 base, J lost 4 bases, and 5 bases stayed unmatched. CDR3 sequence reads: CATSRGSGRFADTQYF. The CDR3 nucleotides read TGTGCCACCAGCAGAGGTAGCGGGAGGTTCGCAGATACGCAGTATTTT.

This clonotype has at least ten counts. J is TRBJ2-3 and V is TRBV10-3; a weak D match, TRBD2 (5 bases). Germline V gives CDR1 ENHRY, CDR2 SYGVKD. CDR3 length equals 16 residues. V was clipped by 0 bases and J by 8 bases, with 18 bases between them. The CDR3 nucleotides read TGTGCCATCAGTGAGTCGACGGGGAAGGCTTACGGTACGCAGTATTTT. Residues: CAISESTGKAYGTQYF.

This clonotype was observed many times. The gene calls are TRBV30 and TRBJ2-1; D possibly corresponds to TRBD2 (6 bases). This CDR3 has 14 residues. V dropped 1 base and J dropped 4 bases, with 11 bases sitting between them. Germline loops: CDR1 GTSNPN, CDR2 SVGIG (reference sequence). The CDR3 nucleotides read TGTGCCTGGAGTGGCGGGATGTATTACAATGAGCAGTTCTTC. It yields the protein CAWSGGMYYNEQFF.

V usage is TRBV20-1 and J usage is TRBJ2-7; D is possibly TRBD2 (5 bases). This CDR3 has 14 residues. The V end was cut by 2 bases, the J end by 2 bases, with 13 bases between. Germline CDR1 reads DFQATT; CDR2 reads SNEGSKA (reference sequence). The CDR3 coding sequence is TGCAGTGCTAGATCAGGACTTATGACCTACGAGCAGTACTTC. The encoded protein is CSARSGLMTYEQYF.

The CDR3 is CASSPPGQLYNEQFF. CDR3 bases: TGTGCCAGCTCACCACCCGGACAGCTTTACAATGAGCAGTTCTTC. The chain employs TRBV18 and TRBJ2-1; D may be TRBD1 (6 bases). The germline CDR1 and CDR2 sequences are KGHSH and LQKENI. Trimming took 0 bases from V and 4 from J, leaving 10 bases between them. The CDR3 runs to 15 residues.

There are many counts of this clonotype. This sequence joins TRBV20-1 and TRBJ2-1; D is perhaps TRBD2 (5 bases). V was clipped by 4 bases and J by 2 bases, with 12 bases between them. CDR1 is DFQATT, CDR2 SNEGSKA, per germline (reference sequence). CDR3 length equals 14 residues. Here the CDR3 reads CSATGGRAYNEQFF. Written as DNA, the CDR3 is TGCAGTGCTACCGGTGGGCGGGCCTACAATGAGCAGTTCTTC.

This chain links TRBV19 with TRBJ2-3, with 7 bases lining up with TRBD1. V shed 7 bases and J 1 base; nucleotides not matched to a gene: 5. Per germline, CDR1 LNHDA and CDR2 SQIVND (reference sequence). The CDR3 extends over 14 amino acids. CDR3 bases: TGTGCCAGTACCGATCAGGGGGGCACAGATACGCAGTATTTT. Translation: CASTDQGGTDTQYF.

In its sample, this clonotype was seen many times. The chain recombines TRBV6-2 or TRBV6-3 with TRBJ1-1; D not resolved. The V and J ends lost 6 bases and 1 base respectively, with 18 bases between them. The CDR3 has 16 amino acids. Germline assignment: CDR1 MNHEY and CDR2 SVGEGT. The CDR3 region is CASSTTSGPTNTEAFF. The DNA for the CDR3 is TGTGCCAGCAGCACTACTTCCGGGCCCACGAACACTGAAGCTTTCTTT.

A remark on this clonotype: It may be a read error: a sequence one base away is much more abundant. The rearrangement links TRBV19 to TRBJ1-1, with D tentatively TRBD1 (6 bases). Germline V gene data show CDR1 as LNHDA and CDR2 as SQIVND (reference sequence). The CDR3 has 13 residues. The CDR3 spells CASSTGMNTGAFF. DNA of the CDR3: TGTGCCAGTAGCACAGGGATGAACACTGGAGCTTTCTTT.

J is TRBJ2-5 and V is TRBV2; D uncertain. Germline CDR1 and CDR2: SNHLY and FYNNEI. Between the trimmed V and J ends, which lost 8 bases and 4 bases, there was a span of 11 bases. The CDR3 covers 12 residues. The CDR3, as DNA: TGTGCCAGCGATAAGGGCCGAGAGACCCAGTACTTC. Translating it yields CASDKGRETQYF.

This clonotype was counted at least ten times. This chain links TRBV5-1 with TRBJ2-7; 13 bases are a match to TRBD2. The CDR3 totals 14 residues. V was clipped by 3 bases and J by 5 bases; unmatched bases: 2. CDR1 and CDR2 (germline): SGHRS, YFSETQ. CDR3 nucleotides: TGCGCCAGCAGCTCCGGGACTAGCGGGAACGAGCAGTACTTC. Its translation is CASSSGTSGNEQYF.

The table lists this clonotype with many counts. J is TRBJ1-1 and V is TRBV2; D ambiguous. The V end was cut by 8 bases, the J end by 1 base, with 20 bases between. CDR3 length: 16 amino acids. Germline V lookup: CDR1 SNHLY, CDR2 FYNNEI. CDR3 sequence reads: CASAVGSYSANTEAFF. In nucleotides, the CDR3 is TGTGCCAGCGCTGTTGGGTCTTACAGCGCGAACACTGAAGCTTTCTTT.

This clonotype was observed at least ten times. The CDR3 nucleotides read TGTGCCAGCAGTGGACAGGGACTGGATCAGCCCCAGCATTTT. It is translated as CASSGQGLDQPQHF. The V and J genes are TRBV6-2 or TRBV6-3 and TRBJ1-5; 8 bases are a match to TRBD1. Looked up from germline, CDR1 is MNHEY and CDR2 is SVGEGT. Germline trimming cut 5 bases from V and 5 bases from J; bases unmatched to any gene: 5. CDR3 length equals 14 residues.

In this sample, this clonotype turned up many times. This chain uses TRBV28 with TRBJ2-7; 7 nucleotides agree with TRBD1. Germline V gene data show CDR1 as MDHEN and CDR2 as SYDVKM. The CDR3 is 15 residues long. After removal of 3 bases from V and 4 bases from J, the junction contained 9 bases not matched to a gene. CDR3 DNA: TGTGCCAGCAGTTTCCCGAGGAACAGGGGATACGAGCAGTACTTC. Translated: CASSFPRNRGYEQYF.

This clonotype was detected ten times or more. J is TRBJ2-3 and V is TRBV30; 7 bases align to TRBD2. Germline CDR1 GTSNPN, CDR2 SVGIG (reference sequence). V lost 2 bases, J lost 2 bases, and 4 bases stayed unmatched. The CDR3 is made up of 14 amino acids. The CDR3 bases are TGTGCCTGGAGTACTCTAGCGGCCACAGATACGCAGTATTTT. This translates into CAWSTLAATDTQYF.

This clonotype was seen at least ten times. The V call is TRBV4-1, the J call TRBJ1-5; D is uncertain. The CDR3 runs 16 residues. Germline CDR1 and CDR2: MGHRA and YSYEKL. V dropped 1 base and J dropped 4 bases, with 14 bases sitting between them. This CDR3 is CASSQGGTAINQPQHF. Written as DNA, the CDR3 is TGCGCCAGCAGCCAAGGGGGAACAGCAATAAATCAGCCCCAGCATTTT.

This clonotype occurred many times. This chain joins TRBV7-8 and TRBJ2-3, with 7 nucleotides matching TRBD2. Germline CDR1 SGHVS, CDR2 FQNEAQ. This CDR3 region has 15 residues. Trimming removed 5 bases from V and 2 bases from J; junction bases left unmatched: 7. CDR3 amino acids: CASSPAGSPTDTQYF. In DNA, the CDR3 is TGTGCCAGCAGCCCAGCGGGAAGCCCCACAGATACGCAGTATTTT.